This is a list of T cell receptor beta chains from one sample in a study of Ad26.COV2.S vaccination and SARS-CoV-2 variants. Only in-frame clones appear in the TCRdb table, and some are missing; sequencing was by immunoSEQ multiplex PCR. The data show around 450,000 clones, with roughly 90% seen just once and around 3.6% held by the top ten. The input for sequencing was peripheral blood, taken in a trial of Ad26.COV2.S vaccine versus placebo. Source of these receptors: a person between 18 and 59 years old who received the Ad26.COV2.S COVID-19 vaccine or a placebo. The CDR3 runs from the conserved cysteine through the conserved F or W. The D gene is left open where the match is weak. Clone size, where shown, is once, few, many, or a class for clones that have expanded.

-	TRBV19	TRBJ1-4	-	CASSITAVNEKLFF	TGTGCCAGTAGTATAACGGCAGTAAATGAAAAACTGTTTTTT
TRBD1	TRBV7-9	TRBJ1-1	-	CASSPGQAMNTEAFF	TGTGCCAGCAGCCCGGGACAGGCCATGAACACTGAAGCTTTCTTT
-	TRBV19	TRBJ1-5	-	CASSWANQPQHF	TGTGCCAGTAGTTGGGCGAATCAGCCCCAGCATTTT
-	TRBV29-1	TRBJ2-5	-	CSVGRGGETQYF	TGCAGCGTGGGGAGGGGGGGAGAGACCCAGTACTTC
-	TRBV7-2	TRBJ2-3	-	CASSYPRGVGGTDTQYF	TGTGCCAGCAGCTACCCCAGGGGGGTGGGGGGCACAGATACGCAGTATTTT
-	TRBV12-3/TRBV12-4	TRBJ1-2	-	CASSFRRAHGYTF	TGTGCCAGCAGTTTTCGGAGGGCCCATGGCTACACCTTC
-	TRBV4-3	TRBJ1-4	-	CASSQGVGVFNEKLFF	TGCGCCAGCAGCCAAGGTGTGGGAGTCTTTAATGAAAAACTGTTTTTT
-	TRBV10-3	TRBJ1-1	-	CAIQYGTEAFF	TGTGCCATCCAATACGGGACTGAAGCTTTCTTT
TRBD2	TRBV10-1	TRBJ2-7	-	CASSESGSGGTYEQYF	TGCGCCAGCAGTGAGTCGGGTAGCGGGGGGACCTACGAGCAGTACTTC
TRBD1	TRBV7-3	TRBJ2-3	-	CASSLDRGLTDTQYF	TGTGCCAGCAGCTTGGACAGGGGATTAACAGATACGCAGTATTTT
-	TRBV10-3	TRBJ1-1	-	CAISLDSRVTEAFF	TGTGCCATCAGTTTGGACAGTCGCGTCACTGAAGCTTTCTTT
TRBD2	TRBV13	TRBJ2-7	-	CASSPERGGDEQYF	TGTGCCAGCAGCCCCGAGCGGGGGGGCGACGAGCAGTACTTC
-	TRBV28	TRBJ1-1	once	CASSLGGGTEAFF	TGTGCCAGCAGTCTAGGGGGGGGAACTGAAGCTTTCTTT
-	TRBV15	TRBJ1-2	-	CATSRDAGYSYGYTF	TGTGCCACCAGCAGAGATGCGGGTTATAGCTATGGCTACACCTTC
TRBD2	TRBV3-1/TRBV3-2	TRBJ2-1	-	CASSQVPERGLNEQFF	TGTGCCAGCAGCCAAGTACCCGAGCGGGGATTAAATGAGCAGTTCTTC
TRBD1	TRBV29-1	TRBJ1-2	-	CSVTGGNYGYTF	TGCAGCGTCACAGGGGGGAACTATGGCTACACCTTC
-	TRBV28	TRBJ1-2	once	CASSLLRVYGYTF	TGTGCCAGCAGTTTATTGAGGGTCTATGGCTACACCTTC
TRBD1	TRBV18	TRBJ1-1	-	CASSTGGRWRNTEAFF	TGTGCCAGCTCCACAGGGGGACGGTGGAGGAACACTGAAGCTTTCTTT
-	TRBV3-1/TRBV3-2	TRBJ2-2	-	CASSQDLNGELFF	TGTGCCAGCAGCCAAGATCTAAACGGGGAGCTGTTTTTT
-	TRBV6-2/TRBV6-3	TRBJ1-1	-	CASSLVLNTEAFF	TGTGCCAGCAGTTTAGTCTTGAACACTGAAGCTTTCTTT
-	TRBV29-1	TRBJ1-1	-	CSVEKFRGEAFF	TGCAGCGTTGAAAAGTTCCGGGGCGAAGCTTTCTTT
TRBD1	TRBV18	TRBJ2-5	-	CASSPMSNRGQETQYF	TGTGCCAGCTCACCAATGTCAAACAGGGGCCAAGAGACCCAGTACTTC
TRBD1	TRBV6-6	TRBJ1-1	-	CASLHRGTEAFF	TGTGCCAGCCTTCACAGGGGCACTGAAGCTTTCTTT
TRBD2	TRBV10-3	TRBJ2-2	-	CAISERGAGGTNTGELFF	TGTGCCATCAGTGAAAGGGGAGCGGGGGGGACGAACACCGGGGAGCTGTTTTTT
-	TRBV27	TRBJ1-5	once	CASSFFNQPQHF	TGTGCCAGCAGTTTCTTCAATCAGCCCCAGCATTTT
-	TRBV9	TRBJ1-2	-	CASSDSLRGRYGYTF	TGTGCCAGCAGCGATAGCCTCAGGGGAAGATATGGCTACACCTTC
-	TRBV7-2	TRBJ1-4	-	CASSSQGGWAEKLFF	TGTGCCAGCAGCTCACAAGGGGGATGGGCTGAAAAACTGTTTTTT
TRBD2	TRBV2	TRBJ2-3	-	CASIPGLGTDTQYF	TGTGCCAGCATACCGGGACTAGGGACAGATACGCAGTATTTT
-	TRBV3-1/TRBV3-2	TRBJ1-4	few	CASSDPGAGEKLFF	TGTGCCAGCAGCGACCCCGGGGCTGGGGAAAAACTGTTTTTT
TRBD2	TRBV9	TRBJ2-7	once	CASSVDSGGYEQYF	TGTGCCAGCAGCGTAGACAGCGGGGGCTACGAGCAGTACTTC
TRBD1	TRBV12-5	TRBJ1-2	-	CASGLVGGREDGYTF	TGTGCTAGTGGTTTGGTAGGGGGCAGGGAAGATGGCTACACCTTC
TRBD2	TRBV3-1/TRBV3-2	TRBJ2-3	-	CASSQPSGFSTDTQYF	TGTGCCAGCAGCCAGCCTAGCGGGTTTAGCACAGATACGCAGTATTTT
TRBD1	TRBV29-1	TRBJ1-2	-	CSVRQGTYYGYTF	TGCAGCGTTCGACAGGGGACATACTATGGCTACACCTTC
-	TRBV19	TRBJ2-1	-	CASSIGAPGGTYNEQFF	TGTGCCAGTAGTATAGGGGCCCCAGGGGGGACCTACAATGAGCAGTTCTTC
-	TRBV28	TRBJ2-7	-	CASSLLALSSYEQYF	TGTGCCAGCAGTTTGCTTGCACTTAGCTCCTACGAGCAGTACTTC
-	TRBV4-3	TRBJ1-5	-	CASSLQGGDQPQHF	TGCGCCAGCAGCCTACAGGGAGGTGATCAGCCCCAGCATTTT
TRBD1	TRBV7-9	TRBJ1-5	-	CATQGGSDNQPQHF	TGTGCCACCCAGGGGGGGAGCGACAATCAGCCCCAGCATTTT
-	TRBV15	TRBJ2-2	-	CATSRGHSDTGELFF	TGTGCCACCAGCAGAGGCCACTCGGACACCGGGGAGCTGTTTTTT
-	TRBV6-6	TRBJ2-3	-	CASSYGGKSDTQYF	TGTGCCAGCAGTTACGGGGGCAAGTCAGATACGCAGTATTTT
TRBD1	TRBV7-3	TRBJ2-7	-	CASSLTGAGTGAYEQYF	TGTGCCAGCAGCTTAACGGGGGCCGGGACAGGGGCCTACGAGCAGTACTTC
-	TRBV11-2	TRBJ1-1	once	CASRYIREAFF	TGTGCCAGCAGGTATATAAGGGAAGCTTTCTTT
TRBD1	TRBV14	TRBJ2-1	-	CASSQDQGAPYNEQFF	TGTGCCAGCAGCCAAGATCAGGGGGCCCCCTACAATGAGCAGTTCTTC
-	TRBV7-2	TRBJ2-6	few	CASSQGGSGANVLTF	TGTGCCAGCAGCCAGGGGGGCTCTGGGGCCAACGTCCTGACTTTC
-	TRBV7-9	TRBJ1-3	-	CASMGWEPGNTIYF	TGTGCCAGTATGGGGTGGGAGCCTGGAAACACCATATATTTT
TRBD1	TRBV4-3	TRBJ1-2	-	CASSQRDSGWYGYTF	TGCGCCAGCAGCCAAAGGGACAGTGGATGGTATGGCTACACCTTC
-	TRBV7-9	TRBJ1-3	-	CASSLFDRSSGNTIYF	TGTGCCAGCAGCTTATTTGACAGGAGCTCTGGAAACACCATATATTTT
TRBD2	TRBV19	TRBJ2-3	-	CASSLRGIGAGGPDTQYF	TGTGCCAGTAGTCTTCGGGGAATCGGAGCGGGGGGTCCAGATACGCAGTATTTT
-	TRBV7-2	TRBJ1-5	few	CASRSNRDGNQPQHF	TGTGCCAGCAGATCGAACCGGGACGGTAATCAGCCCCAGCATTTT
-	TRBV5-6	TRBJ2-3	-	CASSLAHSVRVAPDTQYF	TGTGCCAGCAGCTTGGCTCACAGCGTCAGGGTAGCCCCAGATACGCAGTATTTT
-	TRBV19	TRBJ2-2	-	CASSLRGGGTGELFF	TGTGCCAGTAGTTTACGGGGAGGAGGTACCGGGGAGCTGTTTTTT
-	TRBV30	TRBJ2-7	-	CAWSVSWSYEQYF	TGTGCCTGGAGTGTAAGTTGGTCCTACGAGCAGTACTTC